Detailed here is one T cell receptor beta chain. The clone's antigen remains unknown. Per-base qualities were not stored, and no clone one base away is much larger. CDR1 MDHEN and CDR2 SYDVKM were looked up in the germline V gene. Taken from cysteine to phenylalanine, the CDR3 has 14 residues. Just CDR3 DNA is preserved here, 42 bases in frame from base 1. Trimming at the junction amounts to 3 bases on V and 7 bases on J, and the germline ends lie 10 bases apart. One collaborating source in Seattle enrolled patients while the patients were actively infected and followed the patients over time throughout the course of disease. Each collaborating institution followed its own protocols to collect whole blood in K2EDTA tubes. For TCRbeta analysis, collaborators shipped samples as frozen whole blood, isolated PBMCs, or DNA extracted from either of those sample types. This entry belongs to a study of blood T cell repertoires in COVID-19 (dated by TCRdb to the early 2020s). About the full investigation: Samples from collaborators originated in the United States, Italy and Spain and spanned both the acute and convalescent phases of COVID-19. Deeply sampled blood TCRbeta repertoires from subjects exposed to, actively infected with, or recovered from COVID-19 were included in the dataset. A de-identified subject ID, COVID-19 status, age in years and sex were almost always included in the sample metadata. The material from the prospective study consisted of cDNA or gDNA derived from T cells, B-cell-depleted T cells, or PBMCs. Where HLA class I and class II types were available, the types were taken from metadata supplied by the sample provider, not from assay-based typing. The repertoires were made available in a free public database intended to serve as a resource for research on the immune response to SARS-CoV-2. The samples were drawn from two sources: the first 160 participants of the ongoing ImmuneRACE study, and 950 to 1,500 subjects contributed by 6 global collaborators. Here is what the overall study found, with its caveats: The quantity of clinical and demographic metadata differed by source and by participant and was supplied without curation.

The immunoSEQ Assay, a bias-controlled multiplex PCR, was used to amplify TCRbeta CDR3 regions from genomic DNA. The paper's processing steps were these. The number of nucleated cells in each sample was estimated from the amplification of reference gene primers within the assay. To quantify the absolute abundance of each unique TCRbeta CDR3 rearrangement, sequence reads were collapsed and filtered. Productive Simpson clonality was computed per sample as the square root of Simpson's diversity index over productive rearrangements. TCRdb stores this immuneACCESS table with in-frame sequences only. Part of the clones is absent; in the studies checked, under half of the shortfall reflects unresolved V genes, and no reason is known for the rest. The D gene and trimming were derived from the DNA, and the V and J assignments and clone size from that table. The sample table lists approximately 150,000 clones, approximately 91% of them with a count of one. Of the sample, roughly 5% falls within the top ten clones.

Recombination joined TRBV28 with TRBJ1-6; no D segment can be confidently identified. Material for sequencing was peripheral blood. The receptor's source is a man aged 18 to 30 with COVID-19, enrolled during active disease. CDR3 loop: CASSLSYRNSPLHF. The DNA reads TGTGCCAGCAGTTTGAGTTACCGGAATTCACCCCTCCACTTT. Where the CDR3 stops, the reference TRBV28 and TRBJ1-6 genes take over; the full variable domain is DVKVTQSSRYLVKRTGEKVFLECVQDMDHENMFWYRQDPGLGLRLIYFSYDVKMKEKGDIPEGYSVSREKKERFSLILESASTNQTSMYLCASSLSYRNSPLHFGNGTRLTVT.